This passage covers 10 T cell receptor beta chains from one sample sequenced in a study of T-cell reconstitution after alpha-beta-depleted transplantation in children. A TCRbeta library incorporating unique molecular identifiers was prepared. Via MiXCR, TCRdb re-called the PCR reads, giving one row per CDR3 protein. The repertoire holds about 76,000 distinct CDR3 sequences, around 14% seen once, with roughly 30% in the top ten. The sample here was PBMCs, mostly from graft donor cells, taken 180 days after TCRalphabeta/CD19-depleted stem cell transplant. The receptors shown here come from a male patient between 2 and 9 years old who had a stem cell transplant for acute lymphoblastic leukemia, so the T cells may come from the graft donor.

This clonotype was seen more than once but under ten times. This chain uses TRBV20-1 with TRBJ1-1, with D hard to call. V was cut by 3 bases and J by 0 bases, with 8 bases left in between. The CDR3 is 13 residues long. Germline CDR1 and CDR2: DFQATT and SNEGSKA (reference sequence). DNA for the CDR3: TGCAGTGCTAGGGGGATCATGAACACTGAAGCTTTCTTT. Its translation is CSARGIMNTEAFF.

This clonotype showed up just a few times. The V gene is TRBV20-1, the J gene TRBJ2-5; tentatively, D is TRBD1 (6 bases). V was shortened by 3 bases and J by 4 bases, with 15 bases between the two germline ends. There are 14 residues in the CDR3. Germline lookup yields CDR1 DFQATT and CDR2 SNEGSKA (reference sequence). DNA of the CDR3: TGCAGTGCTAGCGACCTCAGGGGCGTAGAGACCCAGTACTTC. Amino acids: CSASDLRGVETQYF.

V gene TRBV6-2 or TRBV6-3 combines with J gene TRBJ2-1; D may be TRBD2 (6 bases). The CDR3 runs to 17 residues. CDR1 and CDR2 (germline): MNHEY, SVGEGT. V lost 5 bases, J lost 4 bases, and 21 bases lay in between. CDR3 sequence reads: CASSPIPTSIRYNEQFF. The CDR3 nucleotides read TGTGCCAGCAGTCCTATCCCGACTAGTATAAGGTACAATGAGCAGTTCTTC.

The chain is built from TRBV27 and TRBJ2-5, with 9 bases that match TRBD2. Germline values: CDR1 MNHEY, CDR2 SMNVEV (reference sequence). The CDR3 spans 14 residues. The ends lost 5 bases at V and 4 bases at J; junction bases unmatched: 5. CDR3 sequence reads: CASSPGTSLETQYF. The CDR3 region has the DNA TGTGCCAGCAGTCCCGGGACTAGCTTAGAGACCCAGTACTTC.

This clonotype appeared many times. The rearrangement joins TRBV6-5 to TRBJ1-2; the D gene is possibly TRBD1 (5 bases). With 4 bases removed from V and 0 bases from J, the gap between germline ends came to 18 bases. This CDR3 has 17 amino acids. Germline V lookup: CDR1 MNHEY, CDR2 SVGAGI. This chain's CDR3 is CASSSRRTGDTNYGYTF. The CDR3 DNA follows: TGTGCCAGCAGTTCCCGCCGGACGGGGGATACTAACTATGGCTACACCTTC.

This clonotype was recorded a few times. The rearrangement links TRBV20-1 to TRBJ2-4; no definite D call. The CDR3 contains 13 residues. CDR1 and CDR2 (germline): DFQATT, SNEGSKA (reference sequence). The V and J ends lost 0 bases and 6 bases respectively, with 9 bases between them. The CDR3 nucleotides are TGCAGTGCTAGAGAGACTCCAGTAAACATTCAGTACTTC. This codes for CSARETPVNIQYF.

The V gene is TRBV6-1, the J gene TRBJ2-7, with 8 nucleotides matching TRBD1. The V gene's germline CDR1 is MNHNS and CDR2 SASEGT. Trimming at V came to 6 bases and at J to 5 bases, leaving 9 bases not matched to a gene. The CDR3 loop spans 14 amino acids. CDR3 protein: CASSLSDRVDEQYF. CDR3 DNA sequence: TGTGCCAGCAGCCTGTCGGACAGGGTTGACGAGCAGTACTTC.

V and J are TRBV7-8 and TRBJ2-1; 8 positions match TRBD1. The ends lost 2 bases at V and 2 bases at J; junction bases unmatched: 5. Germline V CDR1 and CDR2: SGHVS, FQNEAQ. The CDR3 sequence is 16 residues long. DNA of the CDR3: TGTGCCAGCAGCTTAAGGAGGACAGGGCCCTACAATGAGCAGTTCTTC. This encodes CASSLRRTGPYNEQFF. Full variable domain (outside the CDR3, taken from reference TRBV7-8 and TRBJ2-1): GAGVSQSPRYKVAKRGQDVALRCDPISGHVSLFWYQQALGQGPEFLTYFQNEAQLDKSGLPSDRFFAERPEGSVSTLKIQRTQQEDSAVYLCASSLRRTGPYNEQFFGPGTRLTVL.

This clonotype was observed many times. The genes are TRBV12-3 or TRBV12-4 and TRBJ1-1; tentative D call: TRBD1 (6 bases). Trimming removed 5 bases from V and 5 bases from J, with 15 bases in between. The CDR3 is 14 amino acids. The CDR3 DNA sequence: TGTGCCAGCAGTCCCCAGGGGACCCTAACTGAAGCTTTCTTT. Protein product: CASSPQGTLTEAFF.

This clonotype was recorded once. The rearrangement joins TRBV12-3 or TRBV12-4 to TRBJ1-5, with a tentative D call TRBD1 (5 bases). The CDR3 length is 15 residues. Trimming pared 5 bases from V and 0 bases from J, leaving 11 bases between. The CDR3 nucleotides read TGTGCCAGCAGTCCCCGAGGGGCTAGCAATCAGCCCCAGCATTTT. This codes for CASSPRGASNQPQHF.